This T cell receptor beta chain appears in the sequencing data of a study of post-analysis software for immune sequencing data. The study's findings and limits: Five or six TRBV segments, TRBV5-6, TRBV5-1 and TRBV20-1 among them, were found more frequent in patients than controls.

As regards this clonotype: Antigen specificity is unknown. No conserved phenylalanine or tryptophan is present at the end of the CDR3, so a read error is the likely explanation.

Sequencing libraries made from TCR beta cDNA carried unique molecular identifiers. Each CDR3 protein gets one entry after TCRdb re-called the PCR reads with MiXCR. The table has a few hundred thousand distinct CDR3 sequences, less than 40% seen once. V was clipped by 2 bases and J by 3 bases; unmatched bases: 2. The germline V gene has CDR1 SGHTA and CDR2 FQGTGA. The CDR3 is 15 residues long. The rearrangement joins TRBV7-3 to TRBJ2-1, with 9 bases fitting TRBD1. Sequencing used blood. The source of this sequence is a girl between 2 and 10 years old with multiple sclerosis. CDR3 sequence (DNA): TGTGCCAGCAGCTTAGGGACAGGGCTCTACAATGAGCAGTTCTCC. It yields the protein CASSLGTGLYNEQFS.